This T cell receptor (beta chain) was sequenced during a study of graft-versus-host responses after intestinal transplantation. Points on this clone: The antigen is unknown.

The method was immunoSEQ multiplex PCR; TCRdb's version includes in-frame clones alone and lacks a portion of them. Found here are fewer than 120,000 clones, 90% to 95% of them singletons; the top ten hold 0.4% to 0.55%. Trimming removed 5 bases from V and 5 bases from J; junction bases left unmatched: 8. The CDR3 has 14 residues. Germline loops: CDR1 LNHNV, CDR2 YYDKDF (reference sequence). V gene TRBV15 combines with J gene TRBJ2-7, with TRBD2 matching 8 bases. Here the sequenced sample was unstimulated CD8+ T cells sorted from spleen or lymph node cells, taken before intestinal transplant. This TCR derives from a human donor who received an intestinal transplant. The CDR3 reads CATSPIGGDHEQYF. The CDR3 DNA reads TGTGCCACCAGCCCTATCGGGGGGGACCACGAGCAGTACTTC. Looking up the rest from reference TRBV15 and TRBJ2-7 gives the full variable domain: DAMVIQNPRYQVTQFGKPVTLSCSQTLNHNVMYWYQQKSSQAPKLLFHYYDKDFNNEADTPDNFQSRRPNTSFCFLDIRSPGLGDTAMYLCATSPIGGDHEQYFGPGTRLTVT.